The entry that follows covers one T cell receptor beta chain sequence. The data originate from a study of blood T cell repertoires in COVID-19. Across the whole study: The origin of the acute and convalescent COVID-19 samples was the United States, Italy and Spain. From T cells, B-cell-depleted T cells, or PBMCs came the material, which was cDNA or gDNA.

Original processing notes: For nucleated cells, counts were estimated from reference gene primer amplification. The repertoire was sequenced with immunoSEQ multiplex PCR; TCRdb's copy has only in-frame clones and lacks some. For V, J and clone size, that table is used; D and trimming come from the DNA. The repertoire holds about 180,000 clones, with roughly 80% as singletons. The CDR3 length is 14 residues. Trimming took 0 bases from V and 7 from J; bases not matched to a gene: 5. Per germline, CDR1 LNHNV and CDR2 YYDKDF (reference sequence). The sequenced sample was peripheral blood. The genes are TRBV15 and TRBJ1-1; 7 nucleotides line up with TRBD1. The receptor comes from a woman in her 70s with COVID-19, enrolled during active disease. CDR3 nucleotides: TGTGCCACCAGCAGAGATTGGCAGGGGGTTGAAGCTTTCTTT. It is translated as CATSRDWQGVEAFF.